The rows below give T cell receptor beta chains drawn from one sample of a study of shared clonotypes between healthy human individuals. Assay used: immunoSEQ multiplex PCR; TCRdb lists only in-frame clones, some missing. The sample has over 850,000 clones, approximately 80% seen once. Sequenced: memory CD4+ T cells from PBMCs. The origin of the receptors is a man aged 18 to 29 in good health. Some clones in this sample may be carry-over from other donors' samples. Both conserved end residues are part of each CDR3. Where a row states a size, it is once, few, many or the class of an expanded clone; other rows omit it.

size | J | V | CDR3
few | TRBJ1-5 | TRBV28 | CASTQGRQPQHF
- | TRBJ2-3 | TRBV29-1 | CSVKQPGGTQYF
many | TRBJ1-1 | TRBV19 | CASSIVEGFNTEAFF
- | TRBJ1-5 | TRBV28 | CASSTNSDRFNQPQHF
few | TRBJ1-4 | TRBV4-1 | CASSQWRREKLFF
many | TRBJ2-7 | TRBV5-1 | CASSLAPSGSGEQYF
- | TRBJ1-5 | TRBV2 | CASRKDRLEAQHF
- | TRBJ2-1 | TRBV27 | CASSLQRGGNEQFF
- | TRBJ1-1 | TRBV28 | CASQGATEAFF
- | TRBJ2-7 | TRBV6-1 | CASSPRPSYEQYF
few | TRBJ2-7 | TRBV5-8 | CASSMGAPSYEQYF
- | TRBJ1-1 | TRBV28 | CASSPGHTNTEAFF
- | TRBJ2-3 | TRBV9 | CASSAINADTQYF
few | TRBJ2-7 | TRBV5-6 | CASSLYSGEYEQYF
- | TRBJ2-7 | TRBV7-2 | CASSLSQGGGYEQYF
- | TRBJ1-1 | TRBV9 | CASSVGMEPTEAFF
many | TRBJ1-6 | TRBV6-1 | CASSEAGGGKSPLHF
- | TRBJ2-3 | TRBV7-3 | CASSLMAALGTDTQYF
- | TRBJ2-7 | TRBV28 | CASTPSGRAPHEQYF
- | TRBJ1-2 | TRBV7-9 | CASSLSGANNYGYTF
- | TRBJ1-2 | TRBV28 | CASSWAPLGSRYGYTF
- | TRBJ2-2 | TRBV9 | CASSETVNTGELFF
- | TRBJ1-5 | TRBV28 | CASTRRGYSNQPQHF
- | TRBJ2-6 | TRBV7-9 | CASSWGYPGANVLTF
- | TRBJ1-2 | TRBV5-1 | CASSGTKGSTNYGYTF
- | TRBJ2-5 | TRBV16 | CASSALGGVETQYF
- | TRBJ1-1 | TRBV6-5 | CASSFRSNTEAFF
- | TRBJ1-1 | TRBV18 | CASSPGAGRTEAFF
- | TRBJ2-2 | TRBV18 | CASSPPGGRQGGELFF
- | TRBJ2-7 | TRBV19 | CASRSQGEGYEQYF
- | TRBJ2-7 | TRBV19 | CASSMGSGSISYEQYF
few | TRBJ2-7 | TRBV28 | CASSQTPGQGDYEQYF
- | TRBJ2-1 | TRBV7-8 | CASSKDSYNEQFF
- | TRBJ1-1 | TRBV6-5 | CASSSQGAKGTEAFF
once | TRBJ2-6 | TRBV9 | CASSVVRPGLHFSGASVLTF
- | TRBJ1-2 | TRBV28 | CASSLYRGYYTF
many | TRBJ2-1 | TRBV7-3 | CASSPRTSGAYNEQFF
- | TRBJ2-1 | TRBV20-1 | CSAYVDEQFF
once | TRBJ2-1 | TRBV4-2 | CASSRGSSYNEQFF